What follows describes a single TCR beta chain. Antigen specificity is unknown. Repertoires were generated with immunoSEQ multiplex PCR, while TCRdb's copy carries only in-frame clones and drops some. Counted here are tens of thousands of clones, approximately 80% occurring once; the ten biggest clones make up roughly 14%. The sample originates from a study of a mutant IDH1 vaccine in newly diagnosed glioma. Study as a whole: Beginning 4-6 weeks after radiotherapy alone, or with temozolomide cycles, vaccination took place. Pretreatment consisted of radiotherapy, temozolomide, or both, with most receiving both. Study observations and caveats: Of the patients, around 93% had vaccine-induced immune responses.

Described time point: week 23, last vaccination. The study gave 300 ug of mutant IDH1 20-mer peptide per vaccine dose, with topical imiquimod. V lost 5 bases, J lost 4 bases, and 9 bases lay in between. The germline V gene encodes CDR1 SGHVS and CDR2 FNYEAQ. This CDR3 is 13 amino acids long. The starting material was PBMCs, obtained from a glioma patient whose treatment included an IDH1 peptide vaccine. The clonotype was recovered from a man aged 18 to 29 with glioma. The chain combines TRBV7-6 with TRBJ2-1; weak D call: TRBD2 (6 bases). The CDR3 region has the DNA TGTGCCAGCAGCCAGCGGGTGTACAATGAGCAGTTCTTC. Amino acids: CASSQRVYNEQFF.